The sequence of this T cell receptor (beta chain) was determined in a study of vaccination and CD4 T cells after COVID-19. The wider study: Six males and four females, two of them Hispanic, were enrolled as convalescents. Overlapping SARS-CoV-2, HCoV-NL63, HCoV-OC43 and HCoV-229E spike peptides stimulated the cells.

The ends were cut back, 2 bases at V and 3 bases at J, with 11 bases in the middle. There are 14 residues in the CDR3. The germline gives CDR1 SNHLY, CDR2 FYNNEI. Treatment: roughly ten-day PBMC culture with coronavirus spike peptide pools or control peptides (ViraFEST assay). Each well received 2 million or so PBMCs, cultured with approximately 10 IU/ml IL-2 and 8 to 10 ug/ml peptide pools. This clonotype showed up just once. Its antigen is not identified. An Oncomine TCR Beta short-read assay was used to sequence the DNA from cultured CD4+ T cells. TCRdb re-analysed the PCR reads in MiXCR, keeping a single row per CDR3 protein. Of some 10,000 distinct CDR3 sequences in the sample, approximately 56% were seen once.

The genes are TRBV2 and TRBJ2-7; D ambiguous. The source is a human donor with COVID-19. The source was cultured CD4+ T cells from blood, collected after SARS-CoV-2 vaccination. CDR3 DNA sequence: TGTGCCAGCAGTGAACTTGGGCCTATCTACGAGCAGTACTTC. It specifies CASSELGPIYEQYF.